What follows are 4 T cell receptor beta chains derived from one specimen sequenced in a study of identical twins. In TCRdb, the 5' RACE reads were re-called with MiXCR into one record per CDR3 protein. The sample records some 1,700,000 distinct CDR3 sequences, around a third being singletons. Material: cord blood. These receptors were taken from a newborn girl in good health.

As to this clonotype: A much larger clonotype is one base distant, so this may be a read error. V and J are TRBV4-2 and TRBJ2-1; TRBD2 agrees at 10 bases. Near its end, the DNA agrees better with TRBJ2-7, so the J call may be wrong. This CDR3 is built from 15 residues. The germline gives CDR1 LGHNA, CDR2 YNFKEQ. This CDR3 is CASSQGAGGYNEQYF. Here the CDR3 DNA reads TGTGCCAGCAGCCAAGGAGCGGGAGGGTACAATGAGCAGTACTTC.

The genes are TRBV18 and TRBJ1-6; D gene uncertain. V dropped 4 bases and J dropped 7 bases, with 11 bases sitting between them. Germline lookup yields CDR1 KGHSH and CDR2 LQKENI. The CDR3 length is 14 residues. The CDR3 nucleotides are TGTGCCAGCTCACTAGCGTGGAACAATTCACCCCTCCACTTT. It encodes CASSLAWNNSPLHF.

This clonotype was found a few times. The V and J genes are TRBV18 and TRBJ1-6; D ambiguous. The CDR3 runs to 13 residues. Trimming left V 3 bases short and J 7 bases short, with 7 bases between. The germline CDR1 and CDR2 sequences are KGHSH and LQKENI. The chain's CDR3 is CASSPSSNSPLHF. The CDR3 nucleotides read TGTGCCAGCTCACCTTCCTCAAATTCACCCCTCCACTTT.

In nucleotides, the CDR3 is TGTGCCAGCAGTTTAGTTCAGGGCGAAGGCTATGGCTACACCTTC. This encodes CASSLVQGEGYGYTF. V gene TRBV12-3 or TRBV12-4 combines with J gene TRBJ1-2, with D perhaps matching TRBD1 (5 bases). V was trimmed by 1 base and J by 4 bases, leaving 13 bases between them. The CDR3 runs 15 residues.